Detailed here is one T cell receptor beta chain. Its antigen is unidentified. This sample stems from a study of cytomegalovirus exposure and HLA in healthy donors. PCR involved 60 Vbeta and 13 Jbeta primers. Here immunoSEQ multiplex PCR was the method, and the copy in TCRdb shows in-frame clones only, minus some. Seen here are more than 95,000 clones, 55% to 65% observed once, and the top ten hold nearly 9.5%. Germline lookup yields CDR1 SGDLS and CDR2 YYNGEE. V lost 3 bases to trimming and J lost 3 bases, with 13 bases between them. The CDR3 consists of 15 residues. Findings of the study overall: 164 TCR beta chains were listed as cytomegalovirus-associated.

The sequencing input was PBMCs. The chain couples TRBV9 to TRBJ2-1; a weak D match, TRBD2 (6 bases). This TCR came from a woman between 40 and 55 years old in good health and CMV-seropositive. The CDR3: CASSESGGNYNEQFF. Here the CDR3 DNA reads TGTGCCAGCAGCGAATCTGGAGGGAACTACAATGAGCAGTTCTTC.